This T cell receptor (beta chain) derives from a study of control samples from healthy donors and cancer patients. Profiling relied on immunoSEQ multiplex PCR, and the TCRdb table lists in-frame clones only, not all of them. The sample consists of about 120,000 clones, about 83% of them appearing once. This clone has more than one count but fewer than ten. Germline CDR1 reads SGHKS; CDR2 reads YYEKEE (reference sequence). V lost 1 base, J lost 0 bases, and 13 bases lay in between. The CDR3 covers 16 residues. The chain employs TRBV5-5 and TRBJ1-1; D remains unclear. This sequence was found in a man aged 25-40 years in good health. What was sequenced was blood. DNA for the CDR3: TGTGCCAGCAGCTTGAGGGTATCCGCGATGAACACTGAAGCTTTCTTT. Encoded protein: CASSLRVSAMNTEAFF.